Sequencing of this T cell receptor beta chain was carried out in a study of T-cell reconstitution after alpha-beta-depleted transplantation in children. The CDR3 runs to 13 residues. Unmatched junction bases numbered 5, after V lost 7 bases and J lost 5 bases. This clonotype was picked up many times. Unique molecular identifiers were used to barcode this TCRbeta library. TCRdb itself ran the PCR reads through MiXCR, one entry per CDR3 protein. The sample yields approximately 400,000 distinct CDR3 sequences, around 9.9% seen once. This TCR was recovered from a human donor who donated a stem cell graft to a child with acute myeloid leukemia. J is TRBJ2-1 and V is TRBV12-3 or TRBV12-4; TRBD2 agrees at 7 bases. The sequenced sample was PBMCs from the stem cell graft donor, obtained from the stem cell graft. DNA of the CDR3: TGTGCCAGCACCACTAGCGCTAACAATGAGCAGTTCTTC. Its protein is CASTTSANNEQFF.